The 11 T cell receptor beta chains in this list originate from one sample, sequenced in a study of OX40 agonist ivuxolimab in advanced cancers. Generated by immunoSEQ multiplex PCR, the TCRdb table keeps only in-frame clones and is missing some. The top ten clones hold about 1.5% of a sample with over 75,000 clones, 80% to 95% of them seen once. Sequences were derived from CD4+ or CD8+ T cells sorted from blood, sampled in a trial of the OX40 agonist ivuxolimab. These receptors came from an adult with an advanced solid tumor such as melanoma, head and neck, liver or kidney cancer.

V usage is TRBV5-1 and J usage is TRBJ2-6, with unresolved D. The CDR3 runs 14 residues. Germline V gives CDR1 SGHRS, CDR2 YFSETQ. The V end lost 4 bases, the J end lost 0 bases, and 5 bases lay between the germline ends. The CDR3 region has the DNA TGCGCCAGCAGCGAAAACTCTGGGGCCAACGTCCTGACTTTC. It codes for CASSENSGANVLTF.

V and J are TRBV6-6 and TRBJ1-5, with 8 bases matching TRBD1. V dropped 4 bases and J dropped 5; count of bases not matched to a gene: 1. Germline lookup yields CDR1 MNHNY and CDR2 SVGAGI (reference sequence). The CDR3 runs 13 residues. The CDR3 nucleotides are TGTGCCAGCAGTTGGGGACAGGATCAGCCCCAGCATTTT. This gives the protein CASSWGQDQPQHF.

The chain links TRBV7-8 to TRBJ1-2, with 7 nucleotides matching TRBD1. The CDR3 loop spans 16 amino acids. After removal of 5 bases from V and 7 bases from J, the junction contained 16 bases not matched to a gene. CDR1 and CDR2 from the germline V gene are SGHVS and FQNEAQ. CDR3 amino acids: CASSQVGNRGSSGYTF. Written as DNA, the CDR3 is TGTGCCAGCAGCCAAGTGGGGAACAGGGGATCGAGTGGCTACACCTTC. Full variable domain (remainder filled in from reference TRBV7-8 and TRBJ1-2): GAGVSQSPRYKVAKRGQDVALRCDPISGHVSLFWYQQALGQGPEFLTYFQNEAQLDKSGLPSDRFFAERPEGSVSTLKIQRTQQEDSAVYLCASSQVGNRGSSGYTFGSGTRLTVV.

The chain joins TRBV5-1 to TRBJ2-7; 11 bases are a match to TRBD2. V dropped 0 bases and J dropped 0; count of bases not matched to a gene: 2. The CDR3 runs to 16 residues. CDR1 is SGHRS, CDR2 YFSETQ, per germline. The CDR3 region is CASSLVLAGGSYEQYF. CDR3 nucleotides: TGCGCCAGCAGCTTGGTCCTAGCGGGGGGCTCCTACGAGCAGTACTTC.

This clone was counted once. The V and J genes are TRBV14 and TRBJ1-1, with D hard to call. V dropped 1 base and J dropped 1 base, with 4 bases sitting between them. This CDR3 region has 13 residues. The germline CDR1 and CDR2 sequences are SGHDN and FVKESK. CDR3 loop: CASSQGGNTEAFF. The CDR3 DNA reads TGTGCCAGCAGCCAAGGCGGGAACACTGAAGCTTTCTTT.

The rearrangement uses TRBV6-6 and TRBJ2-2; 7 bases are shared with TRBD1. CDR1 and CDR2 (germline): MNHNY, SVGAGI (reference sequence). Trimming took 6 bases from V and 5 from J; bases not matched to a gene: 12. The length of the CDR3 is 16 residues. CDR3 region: CASSSQTGLNTGELFF. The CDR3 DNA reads TGTGCCAGCAGCTCCCAGACAGGGTTGAATACCGGGGAGCTGTTTTTT.

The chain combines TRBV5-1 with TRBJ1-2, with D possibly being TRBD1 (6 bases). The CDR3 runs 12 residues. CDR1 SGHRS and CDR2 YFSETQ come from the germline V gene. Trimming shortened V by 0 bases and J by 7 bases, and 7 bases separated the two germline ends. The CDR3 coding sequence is TGCGCCAGCAGCTTGGACAGGGTTGGCTACACCTTC. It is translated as CASSLDRVGYTF.

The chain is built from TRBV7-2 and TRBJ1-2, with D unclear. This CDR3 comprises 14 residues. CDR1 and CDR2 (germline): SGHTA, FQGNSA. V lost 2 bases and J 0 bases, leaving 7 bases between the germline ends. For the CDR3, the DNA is TGTGCCAGCAGCTTAAGGCCGGCTAACTATGGCTACACCTTC. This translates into CASSLRPANYGYTF.

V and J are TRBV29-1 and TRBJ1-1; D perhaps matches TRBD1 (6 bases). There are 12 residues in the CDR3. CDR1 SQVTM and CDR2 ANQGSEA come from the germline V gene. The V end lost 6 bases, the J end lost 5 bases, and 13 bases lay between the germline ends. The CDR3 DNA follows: TGCAGCGTGCGATGGGGGGCGACTGAAGCTTTCTTT. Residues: CSVRWGATEAFF.

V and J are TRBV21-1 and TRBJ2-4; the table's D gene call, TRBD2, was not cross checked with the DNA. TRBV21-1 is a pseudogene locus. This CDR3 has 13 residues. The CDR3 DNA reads TGTGCCAAGGGGACTTGGAGAAAAAACATTCAGTACTTC. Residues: CAKGTWRKNIQYF.

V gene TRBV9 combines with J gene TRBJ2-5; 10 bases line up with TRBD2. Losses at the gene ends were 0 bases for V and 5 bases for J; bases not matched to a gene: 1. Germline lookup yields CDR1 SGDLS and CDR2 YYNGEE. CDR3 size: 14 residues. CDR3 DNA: TGTGCCAGCAGCGTAGCTAGCGGGAGCGAGACCCAGTACTTC. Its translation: CASSVASGSETQYF. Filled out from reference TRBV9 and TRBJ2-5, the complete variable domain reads DSGVTQTPKHLITATGQRVTLRCSPRSGDLSVYWYQQSLDQGLQFLIQYYNGEERAKGNILERFSAQQFPDLHSELNLSSLELGDSALYFCASSVASGSETQYFGPGTRLLVL.